Each of the 31 T cell receptor beta chains below was sequenced from the same sample in a study of blood T cell repertoires in COVID-19. Profiling relied on immunoSEQ multiplex PCR, and the TCRdb table lists in-frame clones only, not all of them. The repertoire includes about 260,000 clones, over 80% of them detected once, and about 1.5% sits in the top ten. The source material was peripheral blood. The receptor set was obtained from a woman aged 40 to 50 who had recovered from COVID-19.

This rearrangement joins TRBV3-1 (or the pseudogene TRBV3-2) to TRBJ2-7; 9 bases are a match to TRBD1. Germline CDR1 and CDR2: LGHDT and YNNKEL (reference sequence). V lost 5 bases to trimming and J lost 8 bases; unmatched junction nucleotides: 16. This CDR3 spans 16 amino acids. The CDR3 loop reads CASSFRTGTGRSQQYF. CDR3 sequence (DNA): TGTGCCAGCAGCTTTCGCACCGGGACAGGGCGATCGCAGCAGTACTTC.

This clone has only one observation. V gene TRBV16 combines with J gene TRBJ1-1; tentative D call: TRBD1 (6 bases). The germline gives CDR1 KGHSY, CDR2 FQNENV. The CDR3 consists of 13 residues. V lost 6 bases and J 2 bases, leaving 10 bases between the germline ends. This CDR3 reads CASRRQANTEAFF. The CDR3 DNA reads as TGTGCCAGCAGACGACAGGCAAACACTGAAGCTTTCTTT.

This clone is a singleton in its sample. The V and J genes are TRBV30 and TRBJ2-7; D may be TRBD1 (5 bases). The germline CDR1 and CDR2 sequences are GTSNPN and SVGIG (reference sequence). The CDR3 totals 14 residues. The ends were cut back, 3 bases at V and 4 bases at J, with 16 bases in the middle. CDR3 in amino acids: CAWRPRVRQYEQYF. The CDR3 nucleotides are TGTGCCTGGAGACCCAGGGTCCGACAATACGAGCAGTACTTC.

V is TRBV28 and J is TRBJ1-4; D is uncertain. CDR1 is MDHEN, CDR2 SYDVKM, per germline. Trimming left V 7 bases short and J 0 bases short, with 12 bases between. The CDR3 has 15 residues. CDR3 coding DNA: TGTGCCAGCATTCTCTCCGGGTCAACTAATGAAAAACTGTTTTTT. It specifies CASILSGSTNEKLFF.

This chain links TRBV11-2 with TRBJ1-3, with no clear D. The V gene lost 1 base and the J gene lost 0 bases, with 13 bases spanning the gap. This CDR3 is 17 amino acids long. CDR1 is SGHAT, CDR2 FQNNGV, per germline. CDR3 nucleotides: TGTGCCAGCAGCTTAGTCCCGCGAGGCCCCTCTGGAAACACCATATATTTT. Its translation is CASSLVPRGPSGNTIYF.

The rearrangement joins TRBV27 to TRBJ1-1; perhaps TRBD1 as D (5 bases). The germline gives CDR1 MNHEY, CDR2 SMNVEV (reference sequence). Trimming shortened V by 5 bases and J by 11 bases, and 15 bases separated the two germline ends. CDR3 length: 12 amino acids. This CDR3 is CASSGWAGPAFF. The CDR3 DNA reads TGTGCCAGCAGTGGATGGGCAGGGCCGGCTTTCTTT.

The chain is built from TRBV5-1 and TRBJ1-5; TRBD1 aligns across 11 bases. The CDR3 totals 16 residues. Germline CDR1 reads SGHRS; CDR2 reads YFSETQ. The junction had 8 bases not matched to a gene; V was cut back by 4 bases and J by 5 bases. For the CDR3, the DNA is TGCGCCAGCAGCAGGACAGGGGGCGAGGGGCATCAGCCCCAGCATTTT. Translated, it gives CASSRTGGEGHQPQHF.

The chain links TRBV24-1 to TRBJ2-1, with a possible D match to TRBD1 (5 bases). Trimming stripped 7 bases from V and 9 bases from J, with 12 bases between. This CDR3 spans 12 amino acids. Germline V gives CDR1 KGHDR, CDR2 SFDVKD. CDR3 sequence reads: CATRNRLGEQFF. The CDR3 coding sequence is TGTGCCACCAGGAACAGGCTCGGTGAGCAGTTCTTC.

The rearrangement links TRBV5-1 to TRBJ1-4, with 7 bases fitting TRBD1. The V gene end was trimmed by 4 bases and the J gene end by 6 bases; junction bases not matched to a gene: 15. Germline CDR1 reads SGHRS; CDR2 reads YFSETQ. CDR3 size: 17 residues. This CDR3 is CASSPNPTGLNDEKLFF. CDR3 sequence (DNA): TGCGCCAGCAGCCCAAACCCGACAGGGCTAAATGATGAAAAACTGTTTTTT.

This clone was counted between two and nine times. V gene TRBV10-1 combines with J gene TRBJ2-7; 11 bases fit TRBD2. The V gene end was trimmed by 6 bases and the J gene end by 3 bases; junction bases not matched to a gene: 4. The CDR3 totals 14 residues. The germline V gene has CDR1 WNHNN and CDR2 SYGVQD (reference sequence). CDR3 DNA sequence: TGCGCCAGCAGCGCTGGACTAGCGGGCTACGAGCAGTACTTC. Its translation is CASSAGLAGYEQYF.

This clone was recorded once. This CDR3 reads CASSPGTSGGPLEETQYF. The CDR3 coding sequence is TGTGCCAGCAGCCCCGGGACTAGCGGGGGGCCGCTTGAAGAGACCCAGTACTTC. V gene TRBV7-9 combines with J gene TRBJ2-5; 15 bases are a match to TRBD2. The V gene's germline CDR1 is SEHNR and CDR2 FQNEAQ (reference sequence). This CDR3 is 18 amino acids long. J gave up 3 bases and V 5 bases, and 10 bases lay outside the gene matches.

This clone was seen only once. The rearrangement uses TRBV3-1 (or the pseudogene TRBV3-2) and TRBJ2-3, with TRBD2 identical over 9 bases. CDR1 is LGHDT, CDR2 YNNKEL, per germline (reference sequence). The J segment lost 0 bases and the V segment lost 0 bases, leaving 4 bases of the junction unmatched. The CDR3 spans 17 residues. CDR3 nucleotides: TGTGCCAGCAGCCAAGACCGACTAGCGGATAGCACAGATACGCAGTATTTT. Its translation: CASSQDRLADSTDTQYF.

The rearrangement links TRBV30 to TRBJ2-3; TRBD2 is a possible D gene (5 bases). Trimming removed 3 bases from V and 1 base from J, with 14 bases in between. This CDR3 comprises 15 residues. Germline CDR1 is GTSNPN and CDR2 is SVGIG (reference sequence). For the CDR3, the DNA is TGTGCCTGGAGCCCCGGGGATTATGGCACAGATACGCAGTATTTT. Residues: CAWSPGDYGTDTQYF.

About this clone: The sample has other DNA sequences that encode this CDR3 too. The gene calls are TRBV5-1 and TRBJ1-1; unclear D gene. The V and J ends lost 0 bases and 0 bases respectively, with 6 bases between them. There are 14 residues in the CDR3. The V gene's germline CDR1 is SGHRS and CDR2 YFSETQ. CDR3 sequence (DNA): TGCGCCAGCAGCTTGGGTCAGGTGAACACTGAAGCTTTCTTT. This codes for CASSLGQVNTEAFF.

This chain connects TRBV28 to TRBJ1-1; D unresolved. Germline V gene data show CDR1 as MDHEN and CDR2 as SYDVKM. Deletions cut 7 bases from V and 1 base from J, with 10 bases between. The CDR3 spans 13 residues. The DNA for the CDR3 is TGTGCCAGCATCCAGAGGCCGAACACTGAAGCTTTCTTT. This translates into CASIQRPNTEAFF.

In its sample, this clone was seen a few times. This rearrangement joins TRBV6-5 to TRBJ2-1; 8 bases agree with TRBD2. The germline V gene has CDR1 MNHEY and CDR2 SVGAGI. The CDR3 contains 14 residues. V was clipped by 7 bases and J by 9 bases; unmatched bases: 11. The CDR3 reads CASTLFGGAGEQFF. CDR3 coding DNA: TGTGCCAGCACGCTATTCGGGGGGGCCGGTGAGCAGTTCTTC.

The chain combines TRBV2 with TRBJ2-3; the match to TRBD2 covers 8 bases. Germline CDR1 is SNHLY and CDR2 is FYNNEI. J lost 8 bases, V lost 7 bases, and 11 bases had no gene match. The CDR3 runs to 14 residues. This CDR3 reads CASIFQRGSGTQYF. The DNA for the CDR3 is TGTGCCAGCATCTTCCAGCGGGGGAGTGGTACGCAGTATTTT.

CDR3 sequence (DNA): TGTGCCAGCAGCACACCCCAACAGGGTGGTGGGGCCAACGTCCTGACTTTC. Protein sequence: CASSTPQQGGGANVLTF. The rearrangement uses TRBV5-4 and TRBJ2-6; tentatively, D is TRBD1 (6 bases). The CDR3 sequence is 17 residues long. Trimming removed 4 bases at V and 3 bases at J, with 17 bases between. CDR1 SGHNT and CDR2 YYREEE come from the germline V gene (reference sequence).

The rearrangement uses TRBV19 and TRBJ2-1; 9 nucleotides match TRBD1. V trimming: 3 bases; J trimming: 8 bases; junction bases outside the gene matches: 5. The CDR3 is 14 amino acids. Germline V CDR1 and CDR2: LNHDA, SQIVND (reference sequence). The CDR3 DNA is TGTGCCAGTAGTATCGGACAGGGGATCGATGAGCAGTTCTTC. This gives the protein CASSIGQGIDEQFF.

V and J are TRBV6-5 and TRBJ1-6, with 9 nucleotides matching TRBD1. Germline-derived CDR1 and CDR2 are MNHEY and SVGAGI. This CDR3 is built from 15 residues. V gave up 8 bases and J gave up 7 bases; unmatched junction bases: 9. CDR3 in amino acids: CASSSTGTGNSPLHF. The CDR3 DNA follows: TGTGCCAGCTCCTCAACCGGGACAGGGAATTCACCCCTCCACTTT.

This clone came up many times. The chain is built from TRBV19 and TRBJ1-4, with D maybe TRBD1 (6 bases). Germline V gene data show CDR1 as LNHDA and CDR2 as SQIVND (reference sequence). This CDR3 spans 14 amino acids. The germline V and J ends were trimmed by 5 bases and 4 bases, with 11 bases remaining between them. The CDR3 here is CASSYRVINEKLFF. Written as DNA, the CDR3 is TGTGCCAGTAGTTACAGGGTTATTAATGAAAAACTGTTTTTT.

This chain connects TRBV3-1 (or the pseudogene TRBV3-2) to TRBJ1-4, with 7 positions matching TRBD1. The CDR3 is 17 residues long. The ends lost 4 bases at V and 0 bases at J; junction bases unmatched: 8. Germline V gene lookup returns CDR1 LGHDT and CDR2 YNNKEL (reference sequence). CDR3 sequence reads: CASSRRGTAPTNEKLFF. The CDR3 DNA is TGTGCCAGCAGCCGAAGGGGGACAGCACCAACTAATGAAAAACTGTTTTTT.

This clone was detected only once. V is TRBV28 and J is TRBJ2-7; 9 bases line up with TRBD1. Germline CDR1 reads MDHEN; CDR2 reads SYDVKM. The CDR3 consists of 13 residues. Unmatched junction bases numbered 9, after V lost 6 bases and J lost 9 bases. CDR3 nucleotide sequence: TGTGCCAGCAGCCACGGACAGGGGAAGGGGCAGTACTTC. It specifies CASSHGQGKGQYF. The full variable domain, its missing parts supplied by reference TRBV28 and TRBJ2-7, is DVKVTQSSRYLVKRTGEKVFLECVQDMDHENMFWYRQDPGLGLRLIYFSYDVKMKEKGDIPEGYSVSREKKERFSLILESASTNQTSMYLCASSHGQGKGQYFGPGTRLTVT.

The CDR3: CASSQGQGKSGYTF. The CDR3 DNA follows: TGTGCCAGCAGCCAAGGGCAGGGTAAATCTGGCTACACCTTC. This chain connects TRBV3-1 (or the pseudogene TRBV3-2) to TRBJ1-2; the D gene is possibly TRBD1 (5 bases). The CDR3 has 14 amino acids. Germline V gene data show CDR1 as LGHDT and CDR2 as YNNKEL (reference sequence). Trimming cost V 1 base and J 7 bases, with 13 bases left between them.

This clone was found once. The V and J genes are TRBV5-6 and TRBJ2-3, with TRBD1 as a possible D gene (6 bases). V was shortened by 3 bases and J by 6 bases, with 17 bases between the two germline ends. Per germline, CDR1 SGHDT and CDR2 YYEEEE. This CDR3 comprises 15 residues. The CDR3 reads CASSSPMGAADTQYF. CDR3 nucleotides: TGTGCCAGCAGCTCCCCGATGGGGGCAGCGGATACGCAGTATTTT.

The rearrangement uses TRBV19 and TRBJ1-2; D not resolved. V was shortened by 3 bases and J by 2 bases, with 13 bases between the two germline ends. Germline V lookup: CDR1 LNHDA, CDR2 SQIVND (reference sequence). The CDR3 extends over 15 amino acids. CDR3 loop: CASSISGGWNYGYTF. DNA of the CDR3: TGTGCCAGTAGTATCTCCGGCGGGTGGAACTATGGCTACACCTTC.

This clone was counted once. The rearrangement joins TRBV7-8 to TRBJ2-1; tentatively, D is TRBD1 (6 bases). CDR1 SGHVS and CDR2 FQNEAQ come from the germline V gene. V was cut by 5 bases and J by 6 bases, with 17 bases left in between. This CDR3 has 15 amino acids. CDR3 residues: CASSETDIGGNEQFF. The CDR3 DNA sequence: TGTGCCAGCAGCGAGACGGATATAGGGGGCAATGAGCAGTTCTTC.

V is TRBV7-3 and J is TRBJ2-2; D not resolved. Trimming removed 3 bases at V and 1 base at J, with 3 bases between. This CDR3 region has 13 residues. The V gene's germline CDR1 is SGHTA and CDR2 FQGTGA. CDR3 bases: TGTGCCAGCAGCTTCGGGAACACCGGGGAGCTGTTTTTT. Residues: CASSFGNTGELFF.

This chain links TRBV28 with TRBJ1-4; weak D call: TRBD1 (6 bases). This CDR3 comprises 15 residues. V lost 5 bases to trimming and J lost 7 bases, with 17 bases between them. The germline V gene encodes CDR1 MDHEN and CDR2 SYDVKM. The CDR3 region has the DNA TGTGCCAGCAGTGGAACAGGGTCGGGGCGTGAAAAACTGTTTTTT. Translation gives CASSGTGSGREKLFF.

The rearrangement joins TRBV3-1 (or the pseudogene TRBV3-2) to TRBJ1-5; D unclear. CDR1 and CDR2 from the germline V gene are LGHDT and YNNKEL (reference sequence). The V end was cut by 5 bases, the J end by 6 bases, with 32 bases between. CDR3 length: 20 amino acids. CDR3 in amino acids: CASSNSLLQPGGKNAQPQHF. CDR3 bases: TGTGCCAGCAGCAACTCATTACTACAACCGGGAGGCAAGAACGCTCAGCCCCAGCATTTT.

In its sample, this clone was seen once. This chain uses TRBV6-5 with TRBJ2-3; 10 bases are a match to TRBD1. The V gene end was trimmed by 6 bases and the J gene end by 3 bases; junction bases not matched to a gene: 6. The CDR3 totals 15 residues. From germline, CDR1 is MNHEY and CDR2 SVGAGI. CDR3 sequence reads: CASRIDRGHTDTQYF. CDR3 DNA: TGTGCCAGCAGGATCGACAGGGGGCATACAGATACGCAGTATTTT.